Sequencing of this T cell receptor beta chain was carried out in a study of blood T cell repertoires in COVID-19. CDR1 is PRHDT and CDR2 is FYEKMQ in the germline V gene (reference sequence). This CDR3 region has 12 residues. Deletions cut 4 bases from V and 8 bases from J, with 11 bases between. Libraries were prepared by immunoSEQ multiplex PCR; TCRdb keeps only in-frame clonotypes and omits some of them. The repertoire has under 300,000 clones, approximately 78% of them found once; the top ten carry roughly 3.3%. The V gene is TRBV13, the J gene TRBJ1-1, with D perhaps matching TRBD1 (6 bases). Sequencing input: peripheral blood. This sequence was found in a woman between 18 and 29 years old with acute or convalescent COVID-19. CDR3 nucleotide sequence: TGTGCCAGCAGCTCTCGGGACATCGAAGCTTTCTTT. Its translation is CASSSRDIEAFF.